A selection of T cell receptor beta chains follows, all from one sample in a study of blood T cell repertoires in COVID-19. Repertoires were generated with immunoSEQ multiplex PCR, while TCRdb's copy carries only in-frame clones and drops some. Among 200,000 or so clones listed, 75% to 90% were seen once. The sample consisted of peripheral blood. These receptors were collected from a man aged 70 or older with active or convalescent COVID-19. Both conserved end residues are part of each CDR3. Fields, in order: J gene, V gene, clone size, CDR3 protein. Rows give clone size only sometimes, using once, few, many, or a class for an expanded clone.

j_call: TRBJ2-2; v_call: TRBV5-4; clone_size: NA; cdr3_aa: CASSLSRANTGELFF
j_call: TRBJ1-6; v_call: TRBV6-6; clone_size: NA; cdr3_aa: CASSREDNSPLHF
j_call: TRBJ1-5; v_call: TRBV15; clone_size: NA; cdr3_aa: CATSRVLGSIQPQHF
j_call: TRBJ1-3; v_call: TRBV18; clone_size: NA; cdr3_aa: CASSPPGQPGNTIYF
j_call: TRBJ2-2; v_call: TRBV7-2; clone_size: NA; cdr3_aa: CASSLGTSGTGELFF
j_call: TRBJ2-1; v_call: TRBV14; clone_size: NA; cdr3_aa: CASSVSGDGIYNEQFF
j_call: TRBJ2-3; v_call: TRBV5-1; clone_size: NA; cdr3_aa: CASSSDRVTDTQYF
j_call: TRBJ1-2; v_call: TRBV13; clone_size: NA; cdr3_aa: CASSPAIRTISPGYTF
j_call: TRBJ1-4; v_call: TRBV6-5; clone_size: once; cdr3_aa: CASNKVGGANEKLFF
j_call: TRBJ1-1; v_call: TRBV4-3; clone_size: NA; cdr3_aa: CARVRGDREHTEAFF
j_call: TRBJ2-1; v_call: TRBV4-3; clone_size: NA; cdr3_aa: CASSQGYRRASSYNEQFF
j_call: TRBJ2-4; v_call: TRBV5-4; clone_size: NA; cdr3_aa: CASSLDRAENIQYF
j_call: TRBJ2-7; v_call: TRBV7-9; clone_size: NA; cdr3_aa: CASSFGQNNEQYF
j_call: TRBJ2-3; v_call: TRBV19; clone_size: NA; cdr3_aa: CASSIRTSGGLGDTQYF
j_call: TRBJ2-7; v_call: TRBV28; clone_size: NA; cdr3_aa: CASNWGGEQYF
j_call: TRBJ1-6; v_call: TRBV2; clone_size: NA; cdr3_aa: CASSGDRGSSNSPLHF
j_call: TRBJ2-7; v_call: TRBV5-6; clone_size: NA; cdr3_aa: CASSALSRQSYEQYF
j_call: TRBJ2-7; v_call: TRBV18; clone_size: NA; cdr3_aa: CASSPLRANEQYF
j_call: TRBJ2-3; v_call: TRBV7-9; clone_size: NA; cdr3_aa: CASTSTDTQYF
j_call: TRBJ2-3; v_call: TRBV7-9; clone_size: NA; cdr3_aa: CASSRLGLGNTDTQYF
j_call: TRBJ1-1; v_call: TRBV29-1; clone_size: NA; cdr3_aa: CSVGDRRNTEAFF